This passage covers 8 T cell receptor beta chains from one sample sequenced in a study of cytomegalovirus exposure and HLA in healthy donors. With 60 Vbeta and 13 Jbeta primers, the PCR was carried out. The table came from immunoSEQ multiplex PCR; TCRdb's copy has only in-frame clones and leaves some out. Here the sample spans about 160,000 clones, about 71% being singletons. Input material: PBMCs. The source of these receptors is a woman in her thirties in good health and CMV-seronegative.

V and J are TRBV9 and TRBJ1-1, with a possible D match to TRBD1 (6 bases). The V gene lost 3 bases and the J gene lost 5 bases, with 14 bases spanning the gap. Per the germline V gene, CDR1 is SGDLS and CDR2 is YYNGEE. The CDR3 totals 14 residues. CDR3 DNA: TGTGCCAGCAGCGCGGGGCAGGGGCGGACTGAAGCTTTCTTT. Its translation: CASSAGQGRTEAFF.

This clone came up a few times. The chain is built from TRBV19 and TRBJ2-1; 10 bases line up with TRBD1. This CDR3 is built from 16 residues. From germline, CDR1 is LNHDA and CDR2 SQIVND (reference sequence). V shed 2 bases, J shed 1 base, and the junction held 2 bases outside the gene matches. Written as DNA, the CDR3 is TGTGCCAGTAGTATACAGGACAGGGGGTCCTACAATGAGCAGTTCTTC. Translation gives CASSIQDRGSYNEQFF.

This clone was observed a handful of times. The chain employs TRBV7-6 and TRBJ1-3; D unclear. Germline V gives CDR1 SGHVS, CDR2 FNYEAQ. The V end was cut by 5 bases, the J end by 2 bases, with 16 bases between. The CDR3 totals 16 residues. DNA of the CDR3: TGTGCCAGCAGCCGAGGCCGGGGAAAAACTGGAAACACCATATATTTT. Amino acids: CASSRGRGKTGNTIYF.

The CDR3 is CASSQGAGGSYEQYF. Here the CDR3 DNA reads TGTGCCAGCAGCCAAGGAGCGGGAGGGTCCTACGAGCAGTACTTC. The chain is built from TRBV4-2 and TRBJ2-7, with TRBD2 matching over 10 bases. CDR1 is LGHNA and CDR2 is YNFKEQ in the germline V gene. The length of the CDR3 is 15 residues. V trimming: 1 base; J trimming: 1 base; junction bases outside the gene matches: 1.

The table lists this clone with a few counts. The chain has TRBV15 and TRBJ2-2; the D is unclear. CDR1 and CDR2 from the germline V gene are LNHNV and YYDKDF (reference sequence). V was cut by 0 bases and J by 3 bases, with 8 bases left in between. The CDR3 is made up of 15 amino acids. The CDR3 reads CATSRESQHTGELFF. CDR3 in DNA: TGTGCCACCAGCAGAGAATCACAGCACACCGGGGAGCTGTTTTTT.

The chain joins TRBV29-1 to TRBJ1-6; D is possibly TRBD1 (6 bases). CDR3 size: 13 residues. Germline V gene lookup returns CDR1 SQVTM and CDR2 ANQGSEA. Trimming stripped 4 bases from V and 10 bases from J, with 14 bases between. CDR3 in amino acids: CSVVEDSLSPLHF. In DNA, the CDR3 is TGCAGCGTTGTTGAGGACAGTCTATCACCCCTCCACTTT.

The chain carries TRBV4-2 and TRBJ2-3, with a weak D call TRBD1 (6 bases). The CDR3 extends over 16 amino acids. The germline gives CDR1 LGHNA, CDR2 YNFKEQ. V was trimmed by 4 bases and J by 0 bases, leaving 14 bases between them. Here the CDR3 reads CASSRGRAPSTDTQYF. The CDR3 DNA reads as TGTGCCAGCAGCCGGGGGCGGGCGCCCAGCACAGATACGCAGTATTTT.

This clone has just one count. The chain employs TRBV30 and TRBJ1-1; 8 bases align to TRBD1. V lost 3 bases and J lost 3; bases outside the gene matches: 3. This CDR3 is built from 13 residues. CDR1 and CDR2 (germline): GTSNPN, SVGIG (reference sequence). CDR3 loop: CAWSGQGDTEAFF. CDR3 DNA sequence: TGTGCCTGGAGCGGACAGGGAGACACTGAAGCTTTCTTT.